These 3 T cell receptor beta chains were sequenced from one sample in a study of T cell repertoires in cytomegalovirus infection. These receptors lack a known antigen. TCRdb analysed the reads with MiXCR anew, one entry per CDR3 protein. The repertoire holds approximately 30,000 distinct CDR3 sequences, around 20% seen once, with 70% to 90% in the top ten. Sequenced here: CD8+ T cells from cultured PBMCs, sampled from culture after CMV antigen stimulation. The source is a human donor in good health (CMV status not recorded). Some clones in this sample may be carry-over from other donors' samples.

This chain uses TRBV20-1 with TRBJ2-6; weak D call: TRBD2 (7 bases). The CDR3 is 16 amino acids. Trimming took 6 bases from V and 2 from J, leaving 17 bases between them. The germline CDR1 and CDR2 sequences are DFQATT and SNEGSKA (reference sequence). CDR3 protein: CSASARGAAGANVLTF. CDR3 bases: TGCAGTGCCTCGGCTCGGGGGGCGGCTGGGGCCAACGTCCTGACTTTC.

Only a few counts were recorded for this clonotype. The CDR3 region is CATSRGSGNIQYF. For the CDR3, the DNA is TGTGCCACCTCCCGGGGTTCCGGAAACATTCAGTACTTC. This chain connects TRBV27 to TRBJ2-4; weak D call: TRBD2 (5 bases). The V gene lost 10 bases and the J gene lost 6 bases, with 16 bases spanning the gap. Germline V CDR1 and CDR2: MNHEY, SMNVEV (reference sequence). The CDR3 consists of 13 residues.

The table lists this clonotype with a few counts. The chain joins TRBV15 to TRBJ2-1; D is possibly TRBD2 (5 bases). Trimming shortened V by 0 bases and J by 4 bases, and 10 bases separated the two germline ends. CDR1 and CDR2 (germline): LNHNV, YYDKDF (reference sequence). The CDR3 is 15 amino acids. The CDR3 DNA is TGTGCCACCAGCAGAGATACGGAGGAGTACAATGAGCAGTTCTTC. The encoded protein is CATSRDTEEYNEQFF.